A selection of T cell receptor beta chains follows, all from one sample in a study of T cells in Graves' hyperthyroidism and ophthalmopathy. TCRdb re-derived calls from the multiplex PCR reads in MiXCR, one entry per CDR3 protein. The sample comprises around 110,000 distinct CDR3 sequences, about a sixth of which are singletons, and 42% rests with the top ten. The material sequenced was blood. These receptors all stem from a woman between 45 and 60 years old with Graves' hyperthyroidism. Each CDR3 is given with its conserved first and last residue. D genes are given only for firm matches. Where a row states a size, it is once, few, many or the class of an expanded clone; other rows omit it.

CDR3 length	clone size	D gene	V gene	J gene	CDR3 protein	CDR3 DNA
17	many	-	TRBV7-8	TRBJ1-6	CASSLGGVESYNSPLHF	TGTGCCAGCAGCTTAGGAGGGGTTGAATCCTATAATTCACCCCTCCACTTT
14	many	TRBD1	TRBV11-2	TRBJ2-2	CASSDRGRSGELFF	TGTGCCAGCAGCGACAGGGGGCGGTCCGGGGAGCTGTTTTTT
13	many	-	TRBV12-3/TRBV12-4	TRBJ1-2	CASSPSANYGYTF	TGTGCCAGCAGTCCGTCTGCTAACTATGGCTACACCTTC
13	many	-	TRBV7-7	TRBJ2-7	CASSLDPAGEQYF	TGTGCTAGCAGCCTGGACCCCGCCGGCGAGCAGTACTTC
14	many	TRBD2	TRBV5-1	TRBJ2-1	CASSLGLAGGEQFF	TGCGCCAGCAGCTTGGGACTAGCGGGAGGGGAGCAGTTCTTC
15	many	TRBD2	TRBV9	TRBJ2-1	CASSRSGSSYNEQFF	TGTGCCAGCAGTCGAAGCGGGAGCTCCTACAATGAGCAGTTCTTC
20	-	-	TRBV2	TRBJ2-1	CASSESLQGVGGRSYNEQFF	TGTGCCAGCAGTGAATCGCTACAGGGAGTCGGCGGCCGCTCCTACAATGAGCAGTTCTTC
14	many	-	TRBV9	TRBJ2-7	CASSEGDGIYEQYF	TGTGCCAGCAGCGAGGGGGACGGAATTTACGAGCAGTACTTC
16	many	-	TRBV6-1	TRBJ2-4	CASSPLPGLAKNIQYF	TGTGCCAGCAGTCCCCTTCCGGGACTAGCCAAAAACATTCAGTACTTC
13	many	-	TRBV5-1	TRBJ2-1	CASSLYAGNEQFF	TGCGCCAGCAGCTTATACGCGGGAAATGAGCAGTTCTTC
17	many	-	TRBV5-4	TRBJ2-3	CASSSAKLGSSTDTQYF	TGTGCCAGCAGCTCCGCGAAGCTAGGCTCTAGCACAGATACGCAGTATTTT
16	many	-	TRBV24-1	TRBJ2-2	CATSSGQPIYTGELFF	TGTGCCACCAGTTCTGGACAGCCAATCTACACCGGGGAGCTGTTTTTT
15	many	TRBD1	TRBV2	TRBJ2-2	CASNGGTGVTGELFF	TGTGCCAGCAACGGCGGGACAGGGGTAACCGGGGAGCTGTTTTTT
13	-	-	TRBV18	TRBJ2-7	CASSAASPAEQYF	TGTGCCAGCTCAGCCGCCTCACCAGCGGAGCAGTACTTC
12	-	-	TRBV2	TRBJ1-2	CASSVSNYGYTF	TGTGCCAGCAGTGTGTCGAACTATGGCTACACCTTC
15	many	-	TRBV2	TRBJ1-5	CASSGLVTGNQPQHF	TGTGCCAGCAGTGGCCTAGTAACTGGGAATCAGCCCCAGCATTTT
11	-	-	TRBV7-9	TRBJ2-7	CASTTIEEQYF	TGTGCCAGCACCACAATCGAGGAGCAGTACTTC
16	many	TRBD1	TRBV7-8	TRBJ1-5	CTCSRSGTAYNQPQHF	TGTACCTGCAGCCGCTCCGGGACAGCGTACAATCAGCCCCAGCATTTT
16	many	-	TRBV10-3	TRBJ1-1	CAISEGGRGEGTEAFF	TGTGCCATCAGTGAGGGTGGTAGGGGTGAAGGCACTGAAGCTTTCTTT
16	many	TRBD1	TRBV12-3/TRBV12-4	TRBJ2-7	CASSPKPGTGTEEQYF	TGTGCCAGCAGTCCGAAGCCCGGGACAGGGACTGAGGAGCAGTACTTC
15	-	-	TRBV5-1	TRBJ2-1	CASSLGGGSAIEQFF	TGTGCCAGCAGCTTGGGAGGGGGCTCGGCGATTGAGCAGTTCTTC
12	many	TRBD2	TRBV3-1	TRBJ2-1	CASSQQRGEQFF	TGTGCCAGCAGCCAACAGCGGGGTGAGCAGTTCTTC
16	many	-	TRBV7-2	TRBJ2-1	CASSARRDIWANEQFF	TGTGCCAGCAGCGCCCGCCGGGACATATGGGCCAATGAGCAGTTCTTC
16	many	-	TRBV4-2	TRBJ2-2	CASSQDRASIAGELFF	TGTGCCAGCAGCCAAGATAGGGCTAGCATTGCCGGGGAGCTGTTTTTT
14	many	-	TRBV3-1	TRBJ2-1	CASSQVLAPDEQFF	TGTGCCAGCAGCCAAGTCCTAGCTCCGGATGAGCAGTTCTTC
17	-	TRBD1	TRBV12-3/TRBV12-4	TRBJ1-2	CASSLDYGTGEVYGYTF	TGTGCCAGCAGTTTAGATTATGGGACAGGGGAGGTCTATGGCTACACCTTC
14	many	TRBD2	TRBV9	TRBJ2-5	CASSVDYGRGTQYF	TGTGCCAGCAGCGTAGACTACGGGAGGGGGACCCAGTACTTC
11	many	-	TRBV12-3/TRBV12-4	TRBJ2-4	CASSLRSVQYF	TGTGCCAGCAGTTTACGATCAGTTCAGTACTTC
12	many	-	TRBV7-9	TRBJ2-7	CASSLVIYEQYF	TGTGCCAGCAGCTTAGTGATCTACGAGCAGTACTTC
16	many	-	TRBV5-1	TRBJ1-6	CASSSDVGSYNSPLHF	TGCGCCAGCAGCTCGGACGTGGGGTCCTATAATTCACCCCTCCACTTT
14	many	-	TRBV11-2	TRBJ2-3	CASSLGPYTDTQYF	TGTGCCAGCAGCTTAGGGCCCTACACAGATACGCAGTATTTT
14	many	-	TRBV12-3/TRBV12-4	TRBJ2-7	CASSLRRTSYEQYF	TGTGCCAGCAGTTTAAGGAGAACCTCCTACGAGCAGTACTTC
17	-	-	TRBV18	TRBJ2-3	CASSPSITRSSTDTQYF	TGTGCCAGCTCTCCGAGTATCACGAGATCTAGCACAGATACGCAGTATTTT
18	many	TRBD2	TRBV4-1	TRBJ2-2	CASSQRGGLELDTGELFF	TGCGCCAGCAGCCAGAGAGGGGGACTAGAGCTAGACACCGGGGAGCTGTTTTTT
14	many	TRBD1	TRBV20-1	TRBJ1-4	CSAPRQGPNEKLFF	TGCAGTGCTCCCCGACAGGGTCCTAATGAAAAACTGTTTTTT
13	many	-	TRBV6-1	TRBJ2-2	CASSEPNTGELFF	TGTGCCAGCAGTGAGCCGAACACCGGGGAGCTGTTTTTT
16	-	TRBD1	TRBV6-1	TRBJ2-5	CASSEPRTGRRETQYF	TGTGCCAGCAGTGAGCCCCGGACAGGGCGTAGGGAGACCCAGTACTTC
14	many	-	TRBV28	TRBJ1-2	CASSLMGGNYGYTF	TGTGCCAGCAGTTTAATGGGGGGCAACTATGGCTACACCTTC
15	many	TRBD1	TRBV25-1	TRBJ1-2	CASSDLGGAGYGYTF	TGTGCCAGCAGTGATTTAGGGGGCGCCGGCTATGGCTACACCTTC
16	-	TRBD1	TRBV19	TRBJ1-2	CASSITGQGLLYGYTF	TGTGCCAGTAGTATAACGGGACAGGGGCTCCTCTATGGCTACACCTTC
14	few	-	TRBV28	TRBJ1-4	CASSLKGPNEKLFF	TGTGCCAGCAGTTTAAAAGGCCCTAATGAAAAACTGTTTTTT
14	-	-	TRBV11-2	TRBJ1-1	CASSLRDIKTEAFF	TGTGCCAGCAGCTTAAGGGACATTAAGACTGAAGCTTTCTTT
13	many	TRBD1	TRBV10-3	TRBJ1-1	CALRTGRNTEAFF	TGTGCCCTCCGGACAGGGAGGAACACTGAAGCTTTCTTT
16	many	TRBD1	TRBV24-1	TRBJ1-5	CATSDGTGGGSQPQHF	TGTGCCACCAGTGATGGGACAGGCGGTGGGAGTCAGCCCCAGCATTTT
16	-	TRBD2	TRBV20-1	TRBJ2-1	CSALLAGGNRDNEQFF	TGCAGTGCTTTACTAGCGGGAGGAAATAGGGACAATGAGCAGTTCTTC
13	few	TRBD1	TRBV19	TRBJ2-7	CASSSDRNYEQYF	TGTGCCAGTAGTTCGGACAGGAACTACGAGCAGTACTTC
15	once	-	TRBV11-2	TRBJ2-1	CASTSGGGPHNEQFF	TGTGCCAGCACGTCAGGGGGGGGCCCTCACAATGAGCAGTTCTTC
11	-	-	TRBV20-1	TRBJ1-1	CSARTEREAFF	TGCAGTGCAAGGACAGAAAGAGAAGCTTTCTTT
14	many	-	TRBV6-1	TRBJ1-3	CASSDPGRGNTIYF	TGTGCCAGCAGTGACCCAGGGCGTGGAAACACCATATATTTT
15	few	TRBD2	TRBV7-2	TRBJ2-5	CASSLSGGGLETQYF	TGTGCCAGCAGCTTATCAGGCGGGGGGCTGGAGACCCAGTACTTC
17	many	TRBD2	TRBV11-2	TRBJ2-1	CASSPGLAGVGYNEQFF	TGTGCCAGCAGCCCCGGACTAGCGGGAGTGGGGTACAATGAGCAGTTCTTC
18	few	TRBD2	TRBV4-2	TRBJ2-3	CASSQDPSGRARTDTQYF	TGTGCCAGCAGCCAAGATCCTAGCGGGAGGGCCAGGACAGATACGCAGTATTTT
13	-	-	TRBV3-1	TRBJ2-3	CASSLQGPDTQYF	TGTGCCAGCAGTCTACAGGGCCCAGATACGCAGTATTTT
15	-	TRBD2	TRBV18	TRBJ2-3	CASSPNGLVTDTQYF	TGTGCCAGCTCACCTAACGGACTAGTCACAGATACGCAGTATTTT
15	many	TRBD1	TRBV28	TRBJ1-3	CASSLRGLPGNTIYF	TGTGCCAGCAGCCTCAGGGGGCTTCCTGGAAACACCATATATTTT
13	many	-	TRBV7-9	TRBJ1-5	CASSGTLDQPQHF	TGTGCCAGCTCTGGGACTTTGGATCAGCCCCAGCATTTT